This is a list of T cell receptor beta chains from one sample in a study of blood T cells in healthy people across ages. TCRdb reprocessed the 5' RACE reads via MiXCR and lists one record per CDR3 protein. This table has 540,000 or so distinct CDR3 sequences, around half appearing once. The sample taken for sequencing was blood. These receptors came from an elderly man in good health. CDR3s include the opening cysteine and the closing phenylalanine or tryptophan. D genes are given only for firm matches. Clone sizes are given selectively: once, few, many, or a class where the clone is expanded.

TRBV7-9	TRBJ1-2	.	.	TGTGCCAGCAGCTTACCGAAGGATGGCTACACCTTC	CASSLPKDGYTF
TRBV20-1	TRBJ2-5	TRBD2	.	TGCAGTGCTAGAGACGAGGCAGCGGGGGGGCTTAAGACCCAGTACTTC	CSARDEAAGGLKTQYF
TRBV5-1	TRBJ1-2	TRBD1	once	TGCGCCAGCAGCGCGGACAGGGGGCTGGCTGGCTACACCTTC	CASSADRGLAGYTF
TRBV20-1	TRBJ2-1	.	.	TGCAGGGCCGAGCCTCTTGGGACAGAGCAGTTCTTC	CRAEPLGTEQFF
TRBV20-1	TRBJ2-7	.	.	TGCAGTGTCCGACAGAGCTCCTACGAGCAGTACTTC	CSVRQSSYEQYF
TRBV29-1	TRBJ2-7	.	many	TGCAGCGTTGGACTCCTCTCCTCCTACGAGCAGTACTTC	CSVGLLSSYEQYF
TRBV11-3	TRBJ2-5	TRBD1	.	TGTGCCAGCAGTCGAGCGGGGACAGGGGGCAAAGAGACCCAGTACTTC	CASSRAGTGGKETQYF
TRBV7-3	TRBJ1-1	.	.	TGTGCCAGCAGCTCCCAGACGAACACTGAAGCTTTCTTT	CASSSQTNTEAFF
TRBV6-6	TRBJ2-3	.	many	TGTGCCAGCAGTAGACGCTTGGGGACAGATACGCAGTATTTT	CASSRRLGTDTQYF
TRBV4-3	TRBJ1-2	.	few	TGCGCCAGCAGCCAAGGCCGACAGTTTAGTGGCTACACCTTC	CASSQGRQFSGYTF
TRBV7-9	TRBJ2-3	.	.	TGTGCCAGCAGCTCGACGGCCCCGTCGGATACGCAGTATTTT	CASSSTAPSDTQYF
TRBV20-1	TRBJ2-4	TRBD1	many	TGCAGTGCTGGGGGGGGGACAGGGCAAAACATTCAGTACTTC	CSAGGGTGQNIQYF
TRBV5-6	TRBJ2-7	.	.	TGTGCCAGCAGCCCTATCTCCCCTTCCTACGAGCAGTACTTC	CASSPISPSYEQYF
TRBV29-1	TRBJ2-1	TRBD2	.	TGCAGCGTTGAACTAGCGGGAGGTCTATACAATGAGCAGTTCTTC	CSVELAGGLYNEQFF
TRBV15	TRBJ2-4	TRBD1	once	TGTGCCACCAGCAGGGCGAGACAGGGGGCGGTTGGGAACATTCAGTACTTC	CATSRARQGAVGNIQYF
TRBV7-2	TRBJ1-2	.	.	TGTGCCAGCAGCTTAGCGCGCGGGGGTGCCTATGGCTACACCTTC	CASSLARGGAYGYTF
TRBV7-9	TRBJ1-2	TRBD1	medium-sized	TGTGCCAGCAGCTCGCTTGACAGGGGGCTGAGAGACTATGGCTACACCTTC	CASSSLDRGLRDYGYTF
TRBV12-3/TRBV12-4	TRBJ1-5	.	.	TGTGCCAGCAACCTCGGGGGTAGCAATCAGCCCCAGCATTTT	CASNLGGSNQPQHF
TRBV20-1	TRBJ1-6	TRBD1	many	TGCAGTGCTCCACAGGGGGGGAAGTCCTATAATTCACCCCTCCACTTT	CSAPQGGKSYNSPLHF
TRBV2	TRBJ1-1	TRBD1	.	TGTGCCAGCCGCTTCGATCCTGGGACAGGGAACACTGAAGCTTTCTTT	CASRFDPGTGNTEAFF
TRBV20-1	TRBJ2-7	.	few	TGCAGTGCTAGAGATATGCCGGTCTCCTACGAGCAGTACTTC	CSARDMPVSYEQYF
TRBV7-2	TRBJ2-7	TRBD1	few	TGTGCCAGCAGCGGAGCCGGGACAGGGGGCGAAGAGCAGTACTTC	CASSGAGTGGEEQYF
TRBV20-1	TRBJ2-1	TRBD2	.	TGCAGTGCTAGTCGGGTGGCGGGAGGTGAGCAGTTCTTC	CSASRVAGGEQFF
TRBV3-1	TRBJ2-4	.	.	TGTGCCAGCAGCCATTTCGGGGAAGAGCAGTACTTC	CASSHFGEEQYF
TRBV29-1	TRBJ1-1	.	.	TGCAGCGTTGGGACCTTGGTGGGGGGGGACACTGAAGCTTTCTTT	CSVGTLVGGDTEAFF
TRBV7-2	TRBJ1-2	.	few	TGTGCCAGCAGCTTAGCGTATCCCAGAGGCTACACCTTC	CASSLAYPRGYTF
TRBV7-9	TRBJ1-2	.	.	TGTGCCAGCAGCCCTAAAGGACGGGAAGCTAACTATGGCTACACCTTC	CASSPKGREANYGYTF
TRBV3-1	TRBJ2-5	TRBD1	few	TGTGCCAGCAGCGTCCGACCCGGGACAGCCCAAGAGACCCAGTACTTC	CASSVRPGTAQETQYF
TRBV7-2	TRBJ2-5	TRBD2	.	TGTGCCAGCAGCTTAGTCACTAGCGGAGAGACCCAGTACTTC	CASSLVTSGETQYF
TRBV10-3	TRBJ2-6	.	.	TGTGCCATCAGTGAGGGCACCCCTGGGGCCAACGTCCTGACTTTC	CAISEGTPGANVLTF
TRBV10-3	TRBJ2-3	.	.	TGTGCCATCAGTGAGTTCGACCAGAGCACAGATACGCAGTATTTT	CAISEFDQSTDTQYF
TRBV7-2	TRBJ1-1	.	.	TGTGCCAGCAGCAAAGAGAGGAACACTGAAGCTTTCTTT	CASSKERNTEAFF
TRBV7-9	TRBJ2-5	TRBD2	.	TGTGCCAGCATCTCAAACCTAGCGGGGAATTACCAAGAGATCCAGTACTTC	CASISNLAGNYQEIQYF
TRBV2	TRBJ2-1	.	.	TGTGCCAGCAGTGTGATACAGGGAGTCTACAATGAGCAGTTCTTC	CASSVIQGVYNEQFF
TRBV15	TRBJ2-7	.	few	TGTGCCACCAGCAGAGATATCCCACCGACCTACGAGCAGTACTTC	CATSRDIPPTYEQYF
TRBV3-1	TRBJ2-7	.	.	TGTGCCAGCAGCCCTCAAGCGGGCGTCAGCTCCTACGAGCAGTACTTC	CASSPQAGVSSYEQYF
TRBV12-3/TRBV12-4	TRBJ2-1	TRBD2	.	TGTGCCAGCAGTACAGCTAGCGGGGGAAACAATGAGCAGTTCTTC	CASSTASGGNNEQFF
TRBV5-1	TRBJ2-6	.	few	TGCGCCAGCAGCCCCGGACACAACTCTGGGGCCAACGTCCTGACTTTC	CASSPGHNSGANVLTF
TRBV20-1	TRBJ1-6	TRBD1	.	TGCAGTGCTAGAGCCGGACAGGGGGATTTGCCCCTCCACTTT	CSARAGQGDLPLHF
TRBV9	TRBJ2-1	TRBD2	.	TGTGCCAGCAGCGTAGGCGGGAGCTTAAATGAGCAGTTCTTC	CASSVGGSLNEQFF
TRBV20-1	TRBJ2-7	.	.	TGCAGTGCTAGAGATCCCCGGACTCCCGGGGCCTACGAGCAGTACTTC	CSARDPRTPGAYEQYF
TRBV18	TRBJ1-2	.	once	TGTGCCAGCTCACCAGGTAGAGAGGCTAACTATGGCTACACCTTC	CASSPGREANYGYTF
TRBV7-2	TRBJ2-1	.	.	TGTGCCAGCGGCTTATCGGCGTTGGGTGAGCAGTTCTTC	CASGLSALGEQFF
TRBV10-3	TRBJ2-1	.	.	TGTGCCATCAGTGTGGGGGGATCCTACAATGAGCAGTTCTTC	CAISVGGSYNEQFF
TRBV5-6	TRBJ1-2	TRBD1	few	TGTGCCAGCAGCTTGTTCGGAGGGGGCGAAGGCTACACCTTC	CASSLFGGGEGYTF
TRBV4-2	TRBJ1-4	.	.	TGTGCCAGCAGCCAGTCCTATGACACAACTAATGAAAAACTGTTTTTT	CASSQSYDTTNEKLFF
TRBV29-1	TRBJ2-7	.	many	TGCAGCGTTGGACAGTCCTACGAGCAGTACTTC	CSVGQSYEQYF
TRBV20-1	TRBJ2-7	TRBD1	few	TGCAGTGCCGGCAGAGGGGGCAACTCCTACGAGCAGTACTTC	CSAGRGGNSYEQYF
TRBV5-1	TRBJ2-7	.	few	TGCGCCAGCAGCATGGGACACGGCGTAGGGTACGAGCAGTACTTC	CASSMGHGVGYEQYF
TRBV5-1	TRBJ1-5	.	few	TGCGCCAGCAGCCCACAGGCAGGAGGTTTCAATCAGCCCCAGCATTTT	CASSPQAGGFNQPQHF
TRBV6-2/TRBV6-3	TRBJ1-1	.	.	TGTGCCAGCAGTTATTACAGGGTGAACACTGAAGCTTTCTTT	CASSYYRVNTEAFF
TRBV28	TRBJ2-7	.	few	TGTGCCAGCAGTCGGGGGACAGAGTCCGAGCAGTACTTC	CASSRGTESEQYF
TRBV5-1	TRBJ1-2	.	.	TGCGCCGGCCAGCCCTCAGCAGACTATGGCTACACCTTC	CAGQPSADYGYTF
TRBV20-1	TRBJ2-7	.	once	TGCAGTGCCCACCCCAGGCAGGGGAGGGTTCATTACGAGCAGTACTTC	CSAHPRQGRVHYEQYF